This TCR beta chain was documented in a study of blood T cell repertoires in COVID-19. Assay used: immunoSEQ multiplex PCR; TCRdb lists only in-frame clones, some missing. The table lists about 160,000 clones, approximately 80% of them singletons. Enrollees, about 18 to 90 years old, lived in 20 to 25 US areas. This receptor was obtained from a middle-aged man who had recovered from COVID-19. The sequencing input was PBMCs or T cells enriched from blood (not recorded which).

DNA of the CDR3: TGTGCCAGCAGCTTAACATACCAGGGGGCGGAAGGCTACACCTTC. The encoded protein is CASSLTYQGAEGYTF. This chain uses TRBV7-3 with TRBJ1-2; 8 bases are a match to TRBD1. Germline CDR1 reads SGHTA; CDR2 reads FQGTGA. V lost 0 bases, J lost 8 bases, and 8 bases stayed unmatched. This CDR3 region has 15 residues.